What follows are 5 T cell receptor beta chains derived from one specimen sequenced in a study of identical twins. Each CDR3 protein gets one entry after TCRdb re-called the 5' RACE reads with MiXCR. The sample has roughly 700,000 distinct CDR3 sequences; approximately 9% are singletons. These records were also assigned to another study, of yellow fever vaccine responses in identical twins.

Input material: PBMCs. All receptors derive from a young woman in good health.

V gene TRBV7-9 combines with J gene TRBJ1-6; D ambiguous. V shed 1 base and J shed 17 bases, with 15 bases lying between them. The V gene's germline CDR1 is SEHNR and CDR2 FQNEAQ (reference sequence). This CDR3 has 13 residues. The CDR3 spells CASSLGPGDPIHF. The CDR3 bases are TGTGCCAGCAGCTTAGGGCCTGGAGATCCTATCCACTTT. The full variable domain, in which reference TRBV7-9 and TRBJ1-6 provide the parts outside the CDR3, is DTGVSQNPRHKITKRGQNVTFRCDPISEHNRLYWYRQTLGQGPEFLTYFQNEAQLEKSRLLSDRFSAERPKGSFSTLEIQRTEQGDSAMYLCASSLGPGDPIHFGNGTRLTVT.

This clonotype was observed a handful of times. The J gene is TRBJ2-5, the V gene TRBV10-3; 11 positions agree with TRBD2. CDR3 length equals 15 residues. Per the germline V gene, CDR1 is ENHRY and CDR2 is SYGVKD. After removal of 10 bases from V and 2 bases from J, the junction contained 9 bases not matched to a gene. CDR3 sequence: CATRASGGRQETQYF. In DNA, the CDR3 is TGTGCCACTAGAGCTAGCGGGGGGCGACAAGAGACCCAGTACTTC.

This clonotype was counted at least ten times. The rearrangement uses TRBV28 and TRBJ2-1; 11 nucleotides line up with TRBD1. The CDR3 runs 14 residues. CDR1 is MDHEN and CDR2 is SYDVKM in the germline V gene. V shed 8 bases, J shed 9 bases, and the junction held 9 bases outside the gene matches. The CDR3 region has the DNA TGTGCCAGCTATAGGACAGGGGGCAAGGGTGAGCAGTTCTTC. It specifies CASYRTGGKGEQFF.

This clonotype was seen a few times. CDR3: CASSIDPEQLNEKLFF. CDR3 nucleotide sequence: TGTGCCAGCAGTATCGACCCGGAACAGCTTAATGAAAAACTGTTTTTT. The gene calls are TRBV7-3 and TRBJ1-4, with D unclear. V was shortened by 6 bases and J by 4 bases, with 18 bases between the two germline ends. Germline V gene data show CDR1 as SGHTA and CDR2 as FQGTGA. There are 16 residues in the CDR3.

This clonotype came up a few times. The chain employs TRBV18 and TRBJ2-7, with 7 bases lining up with TRBD1. This CDR3 contains 13 residues. In germline, CDR1 is KGHSH, CDR2 LQKENI. J was trimmed by 4 bases and V by 3 bases; bases with no gene match: 3. The CDR3 bases are TGTGCCAGCTCACCGACGACAGGGTACGAGCAGTACTTC. Its protein product is CASSPTTGYEQYF.